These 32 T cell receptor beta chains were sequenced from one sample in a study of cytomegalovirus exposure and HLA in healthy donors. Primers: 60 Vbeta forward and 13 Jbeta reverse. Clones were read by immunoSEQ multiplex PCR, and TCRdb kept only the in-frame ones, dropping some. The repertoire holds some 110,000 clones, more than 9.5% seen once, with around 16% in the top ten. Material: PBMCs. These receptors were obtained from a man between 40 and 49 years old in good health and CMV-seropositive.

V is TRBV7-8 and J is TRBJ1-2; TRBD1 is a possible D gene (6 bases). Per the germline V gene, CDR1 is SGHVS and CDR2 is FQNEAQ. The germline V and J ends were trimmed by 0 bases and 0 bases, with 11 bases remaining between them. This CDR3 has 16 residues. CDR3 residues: CASSLAGGVPNYGYTF. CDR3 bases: TGTGCCAGCAGCTTAGCAGGGGGGGTTCCTAACTATGGCTACACCTTC.

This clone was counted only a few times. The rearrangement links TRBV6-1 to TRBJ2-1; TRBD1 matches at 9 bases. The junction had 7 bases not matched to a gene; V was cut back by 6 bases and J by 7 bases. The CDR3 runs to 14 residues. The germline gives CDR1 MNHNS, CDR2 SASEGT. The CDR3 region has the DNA TGTGCCAGCAGACCGGGACAGGGTTTGAATGAGCAGTTCTTC. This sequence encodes CASRPGQGLNEQFF.

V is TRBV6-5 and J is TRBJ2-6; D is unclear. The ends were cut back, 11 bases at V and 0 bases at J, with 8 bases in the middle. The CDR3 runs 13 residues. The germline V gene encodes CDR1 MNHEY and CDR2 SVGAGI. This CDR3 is CAPQASGANVLTF. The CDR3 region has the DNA TGTGCCCCCCAAGCCTCTGGGGCCAACGTCCTGACTTTC.

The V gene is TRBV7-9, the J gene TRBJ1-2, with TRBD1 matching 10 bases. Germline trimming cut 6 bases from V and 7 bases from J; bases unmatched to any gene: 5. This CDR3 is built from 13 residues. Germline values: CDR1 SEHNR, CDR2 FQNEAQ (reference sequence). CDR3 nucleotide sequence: TGTGCCAGCAGGCCCCGGGACAGGGGTGGCTACACCTTC. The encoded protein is CASRPRDRGGYTF.

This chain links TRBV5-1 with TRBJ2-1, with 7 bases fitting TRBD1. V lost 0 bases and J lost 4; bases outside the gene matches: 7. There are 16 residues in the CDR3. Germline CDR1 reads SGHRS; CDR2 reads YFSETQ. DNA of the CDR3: TGCGCCAGCAGCTTGGAGGGGGCTAGACCGTACAATGAGCAGTTCTTC. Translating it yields CASSLEGARPYNEQFF. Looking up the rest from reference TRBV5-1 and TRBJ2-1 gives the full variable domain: KAGVTQTPRYLIKTRGQQVTLSCSPISGHRSVSWYQQTPGQGLQFLFEYFSETQRNKGNFPGRFSGRQFSNSRSEMNVSTLELGDSALYLCASSLEGARPYNEQFFGPGTRLTVL.

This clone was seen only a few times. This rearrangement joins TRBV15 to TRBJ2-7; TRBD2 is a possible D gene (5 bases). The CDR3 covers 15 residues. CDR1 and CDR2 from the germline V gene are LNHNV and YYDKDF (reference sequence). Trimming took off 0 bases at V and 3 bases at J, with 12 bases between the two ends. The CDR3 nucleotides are TGTGCCACCAGCAGAGAGGGTCTAGCTAGCTACGAGCAGTACTTC. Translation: CATSREGLASYEQYF.

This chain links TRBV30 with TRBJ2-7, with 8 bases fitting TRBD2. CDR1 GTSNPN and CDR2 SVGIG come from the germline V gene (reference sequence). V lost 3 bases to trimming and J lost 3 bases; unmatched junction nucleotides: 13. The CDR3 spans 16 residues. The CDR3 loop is CAWSVGISGRVYEQYF. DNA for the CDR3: TGTGCCTGGAGCGTCGGCATAAGCGGGAGAGTCTACGAGCAGTACTTC.

This CDR3 reads CASSFGGGSYEQYF. CDR3 sequence (DNA): TGTGCCAGCAGCTTTGGTGGCGGGAGTTACGAGCAGTACTTC. This sequence joins TRBV7-2 and TRBJ2-7; 7 nucleotides match TRBD2. The CDR3 covers 14 residues. V shed 3 bases and J 4 bases; nucleotides not matched to a gene: 6. CDR1 and CDR2 (germline): SGHTA, FQGNSA.

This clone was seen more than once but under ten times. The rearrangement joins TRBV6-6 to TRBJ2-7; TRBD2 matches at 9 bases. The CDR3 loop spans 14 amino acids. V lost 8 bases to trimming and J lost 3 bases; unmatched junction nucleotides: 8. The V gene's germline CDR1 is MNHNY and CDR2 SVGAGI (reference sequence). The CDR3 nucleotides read TGTGCCAGCTCTTCGGCGGGAGGGATCTACGAGCAGTACTTC. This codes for CASSSAGGIYEQYF.

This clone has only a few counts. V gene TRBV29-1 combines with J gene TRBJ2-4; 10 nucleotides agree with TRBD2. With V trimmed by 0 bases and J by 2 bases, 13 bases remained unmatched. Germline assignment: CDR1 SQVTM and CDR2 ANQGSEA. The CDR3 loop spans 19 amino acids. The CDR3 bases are TGCAGCGTTGAAGATCCTACTAGCGGGGCTTTGGGAACCAAAAACATTCAGTACTTC. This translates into CSVEDPTSGALGTKNIQYF.

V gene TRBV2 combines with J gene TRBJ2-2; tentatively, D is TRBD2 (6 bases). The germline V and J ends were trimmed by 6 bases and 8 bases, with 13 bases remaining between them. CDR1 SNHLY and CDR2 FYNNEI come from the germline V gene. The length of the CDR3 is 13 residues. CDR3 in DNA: TGTGCCAGCAGCAGGGAGGCCCTGGGGGAGCTGTTTTTT. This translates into CASSREALGELFF.

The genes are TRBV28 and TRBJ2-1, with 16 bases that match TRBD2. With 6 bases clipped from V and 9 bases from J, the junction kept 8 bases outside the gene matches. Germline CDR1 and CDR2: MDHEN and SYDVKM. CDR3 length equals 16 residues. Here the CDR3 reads CASSEGTSGRDGEQFF. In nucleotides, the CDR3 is TGTGCCAGCAGCGAGGGGACTAGCGGGAGGGACGGTGAGCAGTTCTTC. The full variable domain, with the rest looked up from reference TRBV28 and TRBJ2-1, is DVKVTQSSRYLVKRTGEKVFLECVQDMDHENMFWYRQDPGLGLRLIYFSYDVKMKEKGDIPEGYSVSREKKERFSLILESASTNQTSMYLCASSEGTSGRDGEQFFGPGTRLTVL.

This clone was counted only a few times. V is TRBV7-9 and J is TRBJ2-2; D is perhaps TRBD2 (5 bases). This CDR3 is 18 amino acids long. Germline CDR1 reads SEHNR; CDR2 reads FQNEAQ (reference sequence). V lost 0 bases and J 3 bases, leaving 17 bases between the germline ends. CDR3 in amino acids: CASSLALKTLEDTGELFF. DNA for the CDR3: TGTGCCAGCAGCTTAGCTCTAAAAACCTTGGAGGACACCGGGGAGCTGTTTTTT.

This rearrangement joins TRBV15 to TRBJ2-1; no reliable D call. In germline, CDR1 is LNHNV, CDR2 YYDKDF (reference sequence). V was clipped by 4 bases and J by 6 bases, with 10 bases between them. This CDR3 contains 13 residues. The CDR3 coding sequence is TGTGCCACCAGCATGGGCTTTGGCAATGAGCAGTTCTTC. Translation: CATSMGFGNEQFF. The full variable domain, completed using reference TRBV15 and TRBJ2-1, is DAMVIQNPRYQVTQFGKPVTLSCSQTLNHNVMYWYQQKSSQAPKLLFHYYDKDFNNEADTPDNFQSRRPNTSFCFLDIRSPGLGDTAMYLCATSMGFGNEQFFGPGTRLTVL.

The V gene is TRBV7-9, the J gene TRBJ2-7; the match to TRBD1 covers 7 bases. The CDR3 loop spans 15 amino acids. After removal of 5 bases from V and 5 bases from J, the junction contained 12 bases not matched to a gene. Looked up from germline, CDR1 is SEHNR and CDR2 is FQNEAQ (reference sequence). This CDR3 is CASSPFGQVVHEQYF. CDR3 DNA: TGTGCCAGCAGCCCCTTCGGACAGGTCGTCCACGAGCAGTACTTC. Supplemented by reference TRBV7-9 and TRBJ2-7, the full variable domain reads DTGVSQNPRHKITKRGQNVTFRCDPISEHNRLYWYRQTLGQGPEFLTYFQNEAQLEKSRLLSDRFSAERPKGSFSTLEIQRTEQGDSAMYLCASSPFGQVVHEQYFGPGTRLTVT.

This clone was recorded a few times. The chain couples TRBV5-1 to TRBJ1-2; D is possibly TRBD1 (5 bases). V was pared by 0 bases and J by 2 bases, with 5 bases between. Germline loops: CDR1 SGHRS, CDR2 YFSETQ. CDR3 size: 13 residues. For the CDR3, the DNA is TGCGCCAGCAGCTTGGGACAGAACTATGGCTACACCTTC. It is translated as CASSLGQNYGYTF.

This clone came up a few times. The CDR3 region has the DNA TGTGCCAGCAGCCGCGGATCCTATAGCAATCAGCCCCAGCATTTT. Translated, it gives CASSRGSYSNQPQHF. The rearrangement links TRBV6-5 to TRBJ1-5; D is unclear. Germline V gives CDR1 MNHEY, CDR2 SVGAGI. The V gene lost 6 bases and the J gene lost 0 bases, with 12 bases spanning the gap. The CDR3 loop spans 15 amino acids.

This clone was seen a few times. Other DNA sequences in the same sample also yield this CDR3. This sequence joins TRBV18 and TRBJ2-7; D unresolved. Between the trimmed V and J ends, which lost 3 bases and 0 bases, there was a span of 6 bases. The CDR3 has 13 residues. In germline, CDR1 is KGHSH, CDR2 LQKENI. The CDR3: CASSPAASYEQYF. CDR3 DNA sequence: TGTGCCAGCTCACCTGCGGCCTCCTACGAGCAGTACTTC.

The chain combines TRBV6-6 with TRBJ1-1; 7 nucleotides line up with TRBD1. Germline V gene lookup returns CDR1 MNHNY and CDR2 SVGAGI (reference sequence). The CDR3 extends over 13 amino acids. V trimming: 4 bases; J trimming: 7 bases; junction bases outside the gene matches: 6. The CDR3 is CASSSYGQDEAFF. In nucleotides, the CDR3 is TGTGCCAGCAGTTCCTATGGACAGGATGAAGCTTTCTTT.

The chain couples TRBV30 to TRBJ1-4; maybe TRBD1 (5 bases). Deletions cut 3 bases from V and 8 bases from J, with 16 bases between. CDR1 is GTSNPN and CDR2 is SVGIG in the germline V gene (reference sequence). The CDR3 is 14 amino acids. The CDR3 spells CAWSRPGSREKLFF. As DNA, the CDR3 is TGTGCCTGGAGCCGCCCAGGGTCGAGAGAAAAACTGTTTTTT.

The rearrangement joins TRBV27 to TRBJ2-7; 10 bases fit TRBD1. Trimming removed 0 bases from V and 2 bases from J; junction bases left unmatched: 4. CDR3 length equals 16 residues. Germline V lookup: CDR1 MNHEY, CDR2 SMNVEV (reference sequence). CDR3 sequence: CASSLSSGTGAYEQYF. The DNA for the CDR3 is TGTGCCAGCAGTTTATCGAGCGGGACAGGGGCCTACGAGCAGTACTTC.

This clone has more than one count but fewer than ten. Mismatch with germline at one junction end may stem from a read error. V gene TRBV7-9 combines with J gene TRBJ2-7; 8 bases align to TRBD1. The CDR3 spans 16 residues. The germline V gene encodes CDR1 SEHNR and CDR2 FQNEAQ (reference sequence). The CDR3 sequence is CASSSNHGTGSDEQYF. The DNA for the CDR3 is TGTGCCAGCAGCTCCAACCACGGGACAGGCTCCGACGAGCAGTACTTC. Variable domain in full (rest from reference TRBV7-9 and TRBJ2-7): DTGVSQNPRHKITKRGQNVTFRCDPISEHNRLYWYRQTLGQGPEFLTYFQNEAQLEKSRLLSDRFSAERPKGSFSTLEIQRTEQGDSAMYLCASSSNHGTGSDEQYFGPGTRLTVT.

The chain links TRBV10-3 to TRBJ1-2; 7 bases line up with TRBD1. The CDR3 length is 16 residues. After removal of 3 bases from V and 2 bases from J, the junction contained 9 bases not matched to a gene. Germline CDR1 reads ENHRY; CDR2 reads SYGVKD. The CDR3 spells CAISDTRGSSNYGYTF. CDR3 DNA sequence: TGTGCCATCAGTGACACCAGGGGGAGCTCCAACTATGGCTACACCTTC.

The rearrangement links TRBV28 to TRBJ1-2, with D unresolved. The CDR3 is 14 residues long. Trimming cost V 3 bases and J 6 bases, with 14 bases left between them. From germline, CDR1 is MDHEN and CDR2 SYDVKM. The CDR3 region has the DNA TGTGCCAGCAGTTTCCGGGTGGTGCCCCATGGCTACACCTTC. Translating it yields CASSFRVVPHGYTF.

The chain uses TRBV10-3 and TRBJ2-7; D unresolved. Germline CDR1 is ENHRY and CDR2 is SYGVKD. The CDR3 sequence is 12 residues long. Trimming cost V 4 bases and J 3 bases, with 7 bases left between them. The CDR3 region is CAISVGDYEQYF. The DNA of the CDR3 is TGTGCCATCAGTGTTGGAGACTACGAGCAGTACTTC.

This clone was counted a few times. Here the CDR3 reads CAWSRGGNYNEQFF. The CDR3 DNA is TGTGCCTGGAGTCGGGGGGGAAACTACAATGAGCAGTTCTTC. The chain employs TRBV30 and TRBJ2-1, with TRBD2 matching 8 bases. V lost 2 bases to trimming and J lost 3 bases; unmatched junction nucleotides: 3. This CDR3 spans 14 amino acids. Germline V gene data show CDR1 as GTSNPN and CDR2 as SVGIG (reference sequence).

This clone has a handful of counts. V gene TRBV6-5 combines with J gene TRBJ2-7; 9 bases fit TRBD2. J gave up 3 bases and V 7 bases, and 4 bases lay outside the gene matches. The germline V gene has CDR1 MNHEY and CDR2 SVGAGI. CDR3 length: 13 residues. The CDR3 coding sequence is TGTGCCAGCAAGCGGGAGGCAGTCTACGAGCAGTACTTC. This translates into CASKREAVYEQYF.

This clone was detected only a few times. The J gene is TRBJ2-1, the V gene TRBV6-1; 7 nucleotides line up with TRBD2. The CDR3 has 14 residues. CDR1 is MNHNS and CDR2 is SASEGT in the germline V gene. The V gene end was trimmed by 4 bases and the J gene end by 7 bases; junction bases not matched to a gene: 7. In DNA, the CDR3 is TGTGCCAGCAGTGCTCAGAGACTAGCTAATGAGCAGTTCTTC. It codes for CASSAQRLANEQFF.

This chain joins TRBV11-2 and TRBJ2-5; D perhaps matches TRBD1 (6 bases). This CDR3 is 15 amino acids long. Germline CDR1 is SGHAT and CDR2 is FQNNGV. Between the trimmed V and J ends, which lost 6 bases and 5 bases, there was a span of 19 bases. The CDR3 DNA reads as TGTGCCAGCAGAACTCCGGGACAATGGTTGGAGACCCAGTACTTC. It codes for CASRTPGQWLETQYF.

CDR3 protein: CASSLEAGTDTQYF. For the CDR3, the DNA is TGTGCCAGCAGCTTGGAGGCGGGCACAGATACGCAGTATTTT. The J gene is TRBJ2-3, the V gene TRBV11-3; tentative D call: TRBD2 (5 bases). Trimming shortened V by 3 bases and J by 1 base, and 8 bases separated the two germline ends. Germline CDR1 and CDR2: SGHNT and YENEEA. The CDR3 runs 14 residues.

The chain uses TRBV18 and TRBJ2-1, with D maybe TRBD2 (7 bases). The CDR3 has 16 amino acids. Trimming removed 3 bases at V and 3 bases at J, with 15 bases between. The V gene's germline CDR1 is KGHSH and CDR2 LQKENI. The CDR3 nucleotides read TGTGCCAGCTCACCGGAACGGGGGGCGCTCTACAATGAGCAGTTCTTC. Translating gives CASSPERGALYNEQFF.

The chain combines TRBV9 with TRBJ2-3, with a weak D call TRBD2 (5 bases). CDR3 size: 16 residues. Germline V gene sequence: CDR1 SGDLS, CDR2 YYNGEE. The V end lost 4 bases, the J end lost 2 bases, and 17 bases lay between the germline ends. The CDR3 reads CASSISGFRATDTQYF. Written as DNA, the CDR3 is TGTGCCAGCAGCATCTCGGGATTCCGGGCCACAGATACGCAGTATTTT.